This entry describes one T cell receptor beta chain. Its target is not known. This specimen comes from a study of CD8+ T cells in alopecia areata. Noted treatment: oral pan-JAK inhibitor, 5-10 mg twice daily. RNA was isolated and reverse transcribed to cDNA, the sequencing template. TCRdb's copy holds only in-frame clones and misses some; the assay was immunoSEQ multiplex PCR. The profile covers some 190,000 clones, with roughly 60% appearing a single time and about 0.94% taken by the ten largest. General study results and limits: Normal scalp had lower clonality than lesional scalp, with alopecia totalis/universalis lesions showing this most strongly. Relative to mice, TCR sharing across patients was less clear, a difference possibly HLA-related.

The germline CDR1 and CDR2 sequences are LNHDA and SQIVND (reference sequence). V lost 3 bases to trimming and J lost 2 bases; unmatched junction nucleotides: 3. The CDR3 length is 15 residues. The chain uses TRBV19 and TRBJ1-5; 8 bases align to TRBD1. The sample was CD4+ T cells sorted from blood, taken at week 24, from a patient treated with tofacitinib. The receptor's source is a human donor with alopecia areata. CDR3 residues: CASSMLTGGNQPQHF. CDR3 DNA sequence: TGTGCCAGTAGTATGTTGACAGGGGGCAATCAGCCCCAGCATTTT.